This record looks at one TCR beta chain sequence and its context. Its antigen is undetermined. Measured with immunoSEQ multiplex PCR; TCRdb has only the in-frame clones, and not every one. The profile shows approximately 120,000 clones, 94% of them singletons. CDR3 length equals 16 residues. V lost 9 bases to trimming and J lost 0 bases; unmatched junction nucleotides: 12. Germline V gene lookup returns CDR1 LNHDA and CDR2 SQIVND (reference sequence). These data originate in a study of cytomegalovirus exposure and HLA in healthy donors. Study-wide results and caveats: Rarity characterized most TCR sequences, yet some public TCRs appeared in many donors. In the 130 or so validation repertoires, approximately 94% of cluster scores exceeded 0, per a later analysis. Confirmation in vitro established that three CMV-associated chains were specific for CMV antigens.

This receptor was taken from a woman in her late teens or twenties in good health and CMV-seronegative. The sequencing input was PBMCs. The chain uses TRBV19 and TRBJ2-3; 7 bases fit TRBD2. CDR3 residues: CASAPRLASSTDTQYF. CDR3 in DNA: TGTGCCAGCGCTCCGCGACTAGCTTCTAGCACAGATACGCAGTATTTT.